The 11 T cell receptor beta chains below were found in one sample sequenced in a study of T-cell reconstitution after alpha-beta-depleted transplantation in children. For TCRbeta, the library was prepared with unique molecular identifiers. TCRdb analysed the PCR reads with MiXCR anew, one entry per CDR3 protein. The repertoire holds some 600,000 distinct CDR3 sequences, with 16% as singletons. The specimen was PBMCs from the stem cell graft donor, collected from the stem cell graft. All receptors derive from a human donor who donated a stem cell graft to a child with acute myeloid leukemia.

The V call is TRBV10-3, the J call TRBJ1-1; D remains ambiguous. Trimming removed 0 bases at V and 1 base at J, with 12 bases between. This CDR3 contains 16 residues. Germline assignment: CDR1 ENHRY and CDR2 SYGVKD. The CDR3 DNA follows: TGTGCCATCAGTGAGTCGAGGGCAGCTTGGAACACTGAAGCTTTCTTT. Its translation: CAISESRAAWNTEAFF.

This clonotype turned up a few times. The chain uses TRBV12-3 or TRBV12-4 and TRBJ2-2; D is possibly TRBD1 (5 bases). The CDR3 runs 16 residues. The V end was cut by 2 bases, the J end by 2 bases, with 12 bases between. DNA for the CDR3: TGTGCCAGCAGTTTACCCTCGGACACTAACACCGGGGAGCTGTTTTTT. Its translation: CASSLPSDTNTGELFF.

This clonotype was detected ten times or more. The rearrangement uses TRBV12-3 or TRBV12-4 and TRBJ1-1; D uncertain. V gave up 2 bases and J gave up 1 base, with 8 bases separating them. This CDR3 is built from 14 residues. The CDR3 sequence: CASSLTGRNTEAFF. CDR3 DNA: TGTGCCAGCAGTTTAACCGGCCGGAACACTGAAGCTTTCTTT.

In its sample, this clonotype was seen a few times. The CDR3 is CASSVNVVYGYTF. The DNA for the CDR3 is TGCGCCAGCAGTGTTAATGTGGTCTACGGCTACACCTTC. This chain connects TRBV10-2 to TRBJ1-2; D gene unclear. Germline CDR1 reads WSHSY; CDR2 reads SAAADI. V was cut by 4 bases and J by 8 bases, with 14 bases left in between. The CDR3 length is 13 residues.

This clonotype was picked up many times. The gene calls are TRBV20-1 and TRBJ2-3, with TRBD2 identical over 7 bases. Germline V CDR1 and CDR2: DFQATT, SNEGSKA (reference sequence). The CDR3 is made up of 14 amino acids. After removal of 5 bases from V and 2 bases from J, the junction contained 7 bases not matched to a gene. CDR3 sequence (DNA): TGCAGTGCTGAAGAGCGGGGAGACACAGATACGCAGTATTTT. Translated, it gives CSAEERGDTDTQYF.

The sample holds a few counts of this clonotype. The chain uses TRBV9 and TRBJ1-1; D might be TRBD1 (5 bases). Trimming took off 6 bases at V and 4 bases at J, with 13 bases between the two ends. Germline V gives CDR1 SGDLS, CDR2 YYNGEE. CDR3 length: 13 residues. The CDR3 sequence is CASIPGGGTEAFF. CDR3 nucleotide sequence: TGTGCCAGCATCCCCGGGGGTGGCACTGAAGCTTTCTTT. Drawing the rest from reference TRBV9 and TRBJ1-1, the complete variable domain is DSGVTQTPKHLITATGQRVTLRCSPRSGDLSVYWYQQSLDQGLQFLIQYYNGEERAKGNILERFSAQQFPDLHSELNLSSLELGDSALYFCASIPGGGTEAFFGQGTRLTVV.

The table lists this clonotype with many counts. The rearrangement joins TRBV20-1 to TRBJ1-1; D call uncertain. V was cut by 1 base and J by 4 bases, with 1 base left in between. Germline V gene sequence: CDR1 DFQATT, CDR2 SNEGSKA (reference sequence). This CDR3 has 10 residues. The CDR3 DNA reads TGCAGTGCTAGAGTCACTGAAGCTTTCTTT. Its translation is CSARVTEAFF.

V usage is TRBV12-2 and J usage is TRBJ2-7; the table's D gene call, TRBD1, was not cross checked with the DNA. TRBV12-2 is described as a pseudogene. The CDR3 is made up of 13 amino acids. CDR3 bases: TGTGCAAGTCGTTCACAGGGGCCTGACGAGCAGTACGTC. Translating it yields CASRSQGPDEQYV.

This clonotype appeared a few times. The chain is built from TRBV25-1 and TRBJ1-2; a weak D match, TRBD1 (5 bases). Trimming removed 6 bases from V and 0 bases from J, with 26 bases in between. Germline V gene data show CDR1 as MGHDK and CDR2 as SYGVNS. CDR3 length equals 19 residues. CDR3 nucleotide sequence: TGTGCCAGCAGACGCCCCCGGACACCCGGACCAGTAGCTAACTATGGCTACACCTTC. Protein: CASRRPRTPGPVANYGYTF.

This clonotype came up a few times. This rearrangement joins TRBV10-3 to TRBJ2-3; 7 nucleotides match TRBD1. The CDR3 is 15 residues long. The germline V gene has CDR1 ENHRY and CDR2 SYGVKD. After removal of 6 bases from V and 2 bases from J, the junction contained 8 bases not matched to a gene. This CDR3 reads CAIRLTGSITDTQYF. The CDR3 DNA follows: TGTGCCATCAGGTTGACAGGGTCGATCACAGATACGCAGTATTTT.

This clonotype was seen at least ten times. This rearrangement joins TRBV20-1 to TRBJ2-4, with D unresolved. CDR1 is DFQATT, CDR2 SNEGSKA, per germline (reference sequence). The CDR3 totals 13 residues. V gave up 8 bases and J gave up 1 base, with 12 bases separating them. The chain's CDR3 is CSIYESAKNIQYF. CDR3 DNA: TGCAGTATCTACGAATCTGCCAAAAACATTCAGTACTTC.